The present T cell receptor beta chain was sequenced within a study of blood T cell repertoires in COVID-19. Data came from immunoSEQ multiplex PCR; TCRdb stores just in-frame clones and leaves some out. This sample carries approximately 240,000 clones, approximately 90% of them seen once, and the ten largest clones take more than 3%. With 2 bases clipped from V and 2 bases from J, the junction kept 2 bases outside the gene matches. Germline loops: CDR1 MRHNA, CDR2 SNTAGT. The CDR3 extends over 15 amino acids. The sequenced material came from PBMCs or T cells enriched from blood (not recorded which). The chain uses TRBV6-4 and TRBJ2-3; TRBD1 agrees at 9 bases. This TCR was recovered from a woman aged 18-35 years in a cohort exposed to, infected with or recovered from COVID-19 (not recorded which). CDR3 nucleotide sequence: TGTGCCAGCAGTGACGGGACAGGGACCACAGATACGCAGTATTTT. Translated: CASSDGTGTTDTQYF.